The sequence of this TCR beta chain was determined in a study of T cells in tuberculosis. Notes on the study in general: Using the GMM-specific repertoire gave about 84% accuracy versus roughly 70% with motifs. Active tuberculosis patients had shorter CDR3-alpha; the beta difference was nonsignificant.

CDR1 and CDR2 (germline): SGHNT, YENEEA. Trimming took 5 bases from V and 1 from J; bases not matched to a gene: 13. This CDR3 spans 19 amino acids. Libraries were prepared by immunoSEQ multiplex PCR; TCRdb keeps only in-frame clonotypes and omits some of them. The data contain fewer than 45,000 clones, about 96% of them singletons. Latent tuberculosis screening used tuberculin skin test and IGRA at entry. To note about this clone: The antigen remains unidentified.

This clonotype was sampled from a donor between 10 and 35 years old with latent tuberculosis or without tuberculosis infection. Input material: PBMCs. The V and J genes are TRBV11-3 and TRBJ2-1; 11 bases match TRBD2. CDR3 coding DNA: TGTGCCAGCAGCCCCTCAGGTCCGGGACTAGCGGAATCCTACAATGAGCAGTTCTTC. Protein sequence: CASSPSGPGLAESYNEQFF.